This TCR beta chain was sequenced for a study of shared clonotypes between healthy human individuals. The study's findings and limits: Exclusively blood specimens were collected; tissue repertoires likely differ.

Concerning this clone itself: Its antigen is undetermined.

An even split of each subset's genomic DNA across several immunoSEQ plates was performed. Assay: immunoSEQ multiplex PCR; the TCRdb copy retains only in-frame clones and omits some. The sample has 980,000 or so clones; more than 75% are singletons. This CDR3 contains 13 residues. Germline V gene sequence: CDR1 LNHNV, CDR2 YYDKDF (reference sequence). V lost 1 base and J lost 4, with 6 bases in between. This sequence joins TRBV15 and TRBJ2-3; D remains ambiguous. Sequencing was performed on memory CD4+ T cells sorted from blood. As to subset: CD45RA-negative fraction. This TCR derives from a young man in good health. The CDR3 loop is CATSRGMADTQYF. In DNA form, the CDR3 reads TGTGCCACCAGCAGAGGGATGGCAGATACGCAGTATTTT.